The subject of this entry is one T cell receptor (beta chain). Its cognate antigen is unknown. The sample originates from a study of cytomegalovirus exposure and HLA in healthy donors. This CDR3 has 15 residues. V was cut by 0 bases and J by 8 bases, with 14 bases left in between. Germline V gives CDR1 SEHNR, CDR2 FQNEAQ (reference sequence). Study-wide findings and caveats: Within the data, a cluster of highly shared sequence variants was likely a sequencing artifact. The HLA-A and HLA-B alleles of most subjects were reportedly predicted accurately from TCR beta sequences. In a later analysis, the majority of CMV-associated beta chains seemingly showed HLA restriction.

The PCR made use of 60 Vbeta and 13 Jbeta primers. The table came from immunoSEQ multiplex PCR; TCRdb's copy has only in-frame clones and leaves some out. In the table there are 120,000 to 150,000 clones, about 86% of which are singletons. Specimen: PBMCs. The receptor's source is a man aged 40-55 years in good health and CMV-seropositive. The chain carries TRBV7-9 and TRBJ2-1, with D tentatively TRBD2 (6 bases). The CDR3 sequence: CASSLAGAGSDEQFF. As DNA, the CDR3 is TGTGCCAGCAGCTTAGCAGGTGCGGGGTCGGATGAGCAGTTCTTC.